These T cell receptor beta chains were read from a single sample in a study of technical replicates of blood from a few donors. Here immunoSEQ multiplex PCR was the method, and the copy in TCRdb shows in-frame clones only, minus some. In the table there are around 58,000 clones, roughly 89% of which are singletons. Sequenced: PBMCs. The receptors derive from a human donor in good health. Some clones in this sample may be carry-over from other donors' samples. Each CDR3 is given with its conserved first and last residue. Each record gives: D gene, V gene, clone size, J gene, CDR3 DNA, CDR3 protein. A D gene is named only where the DNA matches it firmly. Expanded clones are given a class, and other clones once, few, many or no size at all.

.	TRBV19	few	TRBJ1-5	TGTGCCAGTAGTAGGGAGTTCCGGCAGCCCCAGCATTTT	CASSREFRQPQHF
TRBD1	TRBV7-2	.	TRBJ1-2	TGTGCCAGCAGCTGGACAGGGCCGGGGGATGGCTACACCTTC	CASSWTGPGDGYTF
.	TRBV30	.	TRBJ2-3	TGTGCCTGGAGTGTACGATCCGGAGATACGCAGTATTTT	CAWSVRSGDTQYF
.	TRBV5-1	.	TRBJ2-7	TGCGCCAGCAGCTTGGACACAACCTACGAGCAGTACTTC	CASSLDTTYEQYF
TRBD2	TRBV7-2	.	TRBJ2-6	TGTGCCAGCAGCTTGCGGCGGGGGACCTCTGGGGCCAACGTCCTGACTTTC	CASSLRRGTSGANVLTF
.	TRBV27	.	TRBJ2-7	TGTGCCAGCAGTCCCTTAGGGGTGGAGCAGTACTTC	CASSPLGVEQYF
.	TRBV20-1	.	TRBJ1-2	TGCAGTGCTCCCCGGTCGTATGGCTACACCTTC	CSAPRSYGYTF
TRBD1	TRBV5-1	.	TRBJ1-2	TGCGCCAGCAGCCCAGACAGGGGAGGCTACACCTTC	CASSPDRGGYTF
.	TRBV7-2	.	TRBJ1-2	TGTGCCAGCAGCTCCCACCCGGGGGGCTACACCTTC	CASSSHPGGYTF
TRBD1	TRBV23-1	once	TRBJ1-1	TGCGCCAGCAGTCAAGACCGGGACAGGGCTTTCTTT	CASSQDRDRAFF
.	TRBV7-9	.	TRBJ2-7	TGTGCCAGCGGGGGCAGGGACTACGAGCAGTACTTC	CASGGRDYEQYF
TRBD1	TRBV5-1	.	TRBJ2-7	TGCGCCAGCAGCCCGGACAGGCTTTCCTACGAGCAGTACTTC	CASSPDRLSYEQYF
TRBD1	TRBV4-1	.	TRBJ1-5	TGCGCCAGCAGCCAAGAATCGGGACAGGGGGTACAATCACGGCCCCAGCATTTT	CASSQESGQGVQSRPQHF
TRBD1	TRBV7-2	.	TRBJ2-2	TGTGCCAGCAGCTCCCGCAGGGGGATGGGGACCGGGGAGCTGTTTTTT	CASSSRRGMGTGELFF
TRBD1	TRBV19	.	TRBJ2-7	TGTGCCAGTAGTATAAGCTTGTCGGCAGGGGGTTCTTACGAGCAGTACTTC	CASSISLSAGGSYEQYF
TRBD1	TRBV29-1	once	TRBJ2-5	TGCAGCGTTGAAGCGCCAGGGGGCCTTTGGGCCCAGTACTTC	CSVEAPGGLWAQYF
.	TRBV7-6	.	TRBJ2-2	TGTGCCAGCAGCACCGGGACTTCCACCGGGGAGCTGTTTTTT	CASSTGTSTGELFF
.	TRBV11-2	.	TRBJ1-1	TGTGCCAGCAGCTTAAGTACACTGAACACTGAAGCTTTCTTT	CASSLSTLNTEAFF
.	TRBV19	.	TRBJ1-2	TGTGCCAGTAGTCCCCCGGACAATGCGGCTAACTATGGCTACACCTTC	CASSPPDNAANYGYTF
.	TRBV7-9	.	TRBJ1-6	TGTGCCAGCAGCCCTGACACAGGCCGAAATTCACCCCTCCACTTT	CASSPDTGRNSPLHF
.	TRBV29-1	.	TRBJ2-3	TGCAGCGTTCCCAGTGTGACTCCCTCAGATACGCAGTATTTT	CSVPSVTPSDTQYF
TRBD2	TRBV27	few	TRBJ2-3	TGTGCCAGCAGTTCTTCCGGGACTAGGTCCGATACGCAGTATTTT	CASSSSGTRSDTQYF
TRBD1	TRBV2	.	TRBJ1-2	TGTGCCAGCAGAGGGACAGGGGACTATGGCTACACCTTC	CASRGTGDYGYTF
.	TRBV7-6	.	TRBJ2-3	TGTGCCAGCAGTCAACAGGGCTCCACAGATACGCAGTATTTT	CASSQQGSTDTQYF
TRBD2	TRBV9	.	TRBJ2-2	TGTGCCAGCAGCGTCGAACCGAAGACTAGCGGGAGGGCCGGGTTTACCGGGGAGCTGTTTTTT	CASSVEPKTSGRAGFTGELFF
.	TRBV27	once	TRBJ2-7	TGTGGCAACGAGACAGATTCCTGGCAGGGGTCCTACGAGCAGTACTTC	CGNETDSWQGSYEQYF
TRBD2	TRBV6-5	.	TRBJ2-2	TGTGCCAGCAGTTACACTCCGGGGGGGCCGGTCGGGGAGCTGTTTTTT	CASSYTPGGPVGELFF
.	TRBV4-3	.	TRBJ2-3	TGCGCCAGCAGCCCGAAGAGAGAGCGGAGCACAGATACGCAGTATTTT	CASSPKRERSTDTQYF
.	TRBV7-9	.	TRBJ1-2	TGTGCCAGCAGCTTCGGCCTCCCTGGTGTGGGCGGCTACACCTTC	CASSFGLPGVGGYTF
.	TRBV7-9	.	TRBJ2-6	TGTGCCAGCACCGCTGTAGGGAGGGACAGGTCTGGGGCCAACGTCCTGACTTTC	CASTAVGRDRSGANVLTF
.	TRBV5-1	.	TRBJ2-2	TGCGCCAGCAGCAGAAGCATGGACACCGGGGAGCTGTTTTTT	CASSRSMDTGELFF
.	TRBV2	.	TRBJ2-7	TGTGCCAGCAAGATAGCGGAGCTATCGGGCGAGCAGTACTTC	CASKIAELSGEQYF
TRBD2	TRBV9	.	TRBJ2-7	TGTGCCAGCAGCCCACTGGAAGGGTCTAGCGGGAGGCCTACCTCCTACGAGCAGTACTTC	CASSPLEGSSGRPTSYEQYF
.	TRBV9	.	TRBJ2-1	TGTGCCAGCAGCGTAGCGGGAGTGGCCTACAATGAGCAGTTCTTC	CASSVAGVAYNEQFF
.	TRBV7-2	once	TRBJ1-5	TGTGCCAGCAGGCCAGGGATGGGCAATCAGCCCCAGCATTTT	CASRPGMGNQPQHF
TRBD1	TRBV6-5	.	TRBJ1-2	TGTGCCAGCAGCCCCACAGGGGCCTATGGCTACACCTTC	CASSPTGAYGYTF